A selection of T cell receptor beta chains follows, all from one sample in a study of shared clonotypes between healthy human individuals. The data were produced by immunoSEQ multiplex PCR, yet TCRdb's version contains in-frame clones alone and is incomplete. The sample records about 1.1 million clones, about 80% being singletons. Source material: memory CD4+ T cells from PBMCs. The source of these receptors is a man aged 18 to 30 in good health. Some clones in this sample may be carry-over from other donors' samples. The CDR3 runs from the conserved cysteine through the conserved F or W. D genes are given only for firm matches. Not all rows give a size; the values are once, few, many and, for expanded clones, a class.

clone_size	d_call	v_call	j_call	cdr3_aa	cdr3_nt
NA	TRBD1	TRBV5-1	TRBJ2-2	CASSPGTDTGELFF	TGCGCCAGCAGTCCCGGGACAGATACCGGGGAGCTGTTTTTT
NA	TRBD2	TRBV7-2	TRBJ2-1	CASSLVGGSPGNEQFF	TGTGCCAGCAGCTTAGTCGGCGGGAGCCCCGGCAATGAGCAGTTCTTC
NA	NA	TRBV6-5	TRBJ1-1	CASSYGTGWNTEAFF	TGTGCCAGCAGTTACGGCACAGGGTGGAACACTGAAGCTTTCTTT
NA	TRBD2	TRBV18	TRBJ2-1	CASSPDQLAGANEQFF	TGTGCCAGCTCACCAGACCAGCTAGCGGGAGCCAATGAGCAGTTCTTC
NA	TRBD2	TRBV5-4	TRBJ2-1	CASSPAAGRGYNEQFF	TGTGCCAGCAGCCCGGCAGCGGGGAGGGGCTACAATGAGCAGTTCTTC
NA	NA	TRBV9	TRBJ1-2	CASSVEQVSYGYTF	TGTGCCAGCAGCGTAGAACAAGTTAGCTATGGCTACACCTTC
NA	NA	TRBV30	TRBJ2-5	CAWRGGGRETQYF	TGTGCCTGGAGGGGCGGAGGTCGAGAGACCCAGTACTTC
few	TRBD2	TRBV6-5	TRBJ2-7	CASSPPGLAGEQYF	TGTGCCAGCAGTCCCCCGGGACTAGCGGGCGAGCAGTACTTC
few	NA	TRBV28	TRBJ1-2	CASSGLVYGYTF	TGTGCCAGCAGCGGCTTGGTCTATGGCTACACCTTC
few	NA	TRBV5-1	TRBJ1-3	CASSLGDTSSGNTIYF	TGCGCCAGCAGCTTGGGGGACACGAGCTCTGGAAACACCATATATTTT
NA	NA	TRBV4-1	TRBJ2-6	CASSLSSGANVLTF	TGCGCCAGCAGCCTATCCTCTGGGGCCAACGTCCTGACTTTC
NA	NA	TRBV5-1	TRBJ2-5	CASSDTPSETQYF	TGCGCCAGCAGCGATACCCCCTCGGAGACCCAGTACTTC
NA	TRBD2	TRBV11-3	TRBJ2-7	CASSVGPPQTSRSPRNEQYF	TGTGCCAGCAGCGTCGGCCCGCCGCAGACTAGCCGATCGCCCCGGAACGAGCAGTACTTC
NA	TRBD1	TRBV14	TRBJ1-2	CASSQGARTGYGYGYTF	TGTGCCAGCAGCCAAGGTGCCCGGACAGGGTATGGGTATGGCTACACCTTC
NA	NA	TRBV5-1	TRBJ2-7	CASSLMSETYEQYF	TGCGCCAGCAGCTTGATGTCAGAGACCTACGAGCAGTACTTC
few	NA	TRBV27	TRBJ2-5	CASRLRGGTASGYQETQYF	TGTGCCAGCAGGCTCAGAGGGGGCACGGCTAGCGGCTATCAAGAGACCCAGTACTTC
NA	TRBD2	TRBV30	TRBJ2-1	CASSGRVSYNEQFF	TGTGCTTCGAGCGGGAGGGTCTCCTACAATGAGCAGTTCTTC
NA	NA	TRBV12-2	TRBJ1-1	CASRLARSIAAEAFF	TGTGCAAGTCGCTTAGCGCGTTCAATCGCGGCTGAAGCTTTCTTT
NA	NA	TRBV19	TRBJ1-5	CASIQRTGTGQPQHF	TGTGCCAGTATCCAACGAACAGGGACGGGACAGCCCCAGCATTTT
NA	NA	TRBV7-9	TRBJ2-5	CASSLGRAPIQETQYF	TGTGCCAGCAGCTTAGGTCGGGCCCCGATCCAAGAGACCCAGTACTTC
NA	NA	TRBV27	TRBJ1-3	CASRRAAGNTIYF	TGTGCCAGCCGACGGGCCGCTGGAAACACCATATATTTT
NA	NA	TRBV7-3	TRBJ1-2	CASRPQTANYGYTF	TGTGCCAGCAGGCCTCAGACCGCCAACTATGGCTACACCTTC